This note documents a single T cell receptor beta chain sequence. Some clones are missing from TCRdb's copy, which holds only in-frame ones; the method was immunoSEQ multiplex PCR. This table has about 49,000 clones, around four fifths appearing once. This sample was taken from a study of blood T cell repertoires in COVID-19. Study-wide background: Acute and convalescent COVID-19 samples came from the United States, Italy and Spain.

CDR3 length: 13 amino acids. CDR1 and CDR2 from the germline V gene are SGHNT and YENEEA. V shed 5 bases and J shed 4 bases, with 11 bases lying between them. Material for sequencing was peripheral blood. The sequence derives from an older woman with acute or convalescent COVID-19. This rearrangement joins TRBV11-3 to TRBJ1-1; no clear D gene. The DNA for the CDR3 is TGTGCCAGCAGCGACCGGGTAGGCACTGAAGCTTTCTTT. It specifies CASSDRVGTEAFF.